This passage covers 4 T cell receptor beta chains from one sample sequenced in a study of CD8 T cell repertoires and HIV-1 epitope variants. Their target antigens are unknown. Using immunoSEQ multiplex PCR, the repertoire was profiled, and TCRdb retains in-frame clones only, with some absent. The data show more than 5,000 clones, with under 75% seen just once and about 45% held by the top ten. The sample consisted of cultured CD8+ T cells derived from PBMCs. The receptors come from a male donor with HIV.

The chain uses TRBV27 and TRBJ2-2; D is perhaps TRBD2 (5 bases). The V end lost 3 bases, the J end lost 5 bases, and 7 bases lay between the germline ends. The CDR3 runs 13 residues. CDR1 is MNHEY and CDR2 is SMNVEV in the germline V gene (reference sequence). The DNA of the CDR3 is TGTGCCAGCAGTTTCCGGGGAACCGGGGAGCTGTTTTTT. Amino acid sequence: CASSFRGTGELFF.

J is TRBJ2-5 and V is TRBV28; tentative D call: TRBD1 (6 bases). V lost 2 bases to trimming and J lost 2 bases, with 12 bases between them. Germline values: CDR1 MDHEN, CDR2 SYDVKM. The CDR3 has 15 residues. The CDR3 spells CASSLTDSLQETQYF. The CDR3 DNA reads as TGTGCCAGCAGTTTAACGGACAGTCTACAAGAGACCCAGTACTTC.

The gene calls are TRBV4-1 and TRBJ1-2; 8 nucleotides agree with TRBD1. Germline CDR1 MGHRA, CDR2 YSYEKL. The CDR3 is 17 residues long. V was pared by 0 bases and J by 4 bases, with 10 bases of the junction left unmatched. In DNA form, the CDR3 reads TGCGCCAGCAGCCAAGATCCGCAGGGGGCGCAAAGCTATGGCTACACCTTC. It translates to CASSQDPQGAQSYGYTF.

The chain has TRBV5-1 and TRBJ2-7; TRBD1 agrees at 10 bases. CDR3 length: 14 residues. Looked up from germline, CDR1 is SGHRS and CDR2 is YFSETQ. V trimming: 2 bases; J trimming: 2 bases; junction bases outside the gene matches: 1. DNA for the CDR3: TGCGCCAGCAGCTTCGGGACAGGGGCCTACGAGCAGTACTTC. Its protein product is CASSFGTGAYEQYF.